The 20 T cell receptor beta chains in this list originate from one sample, sequenced in a study of regulatory T cells in long-lasting Graves disease. CDR3-region Arm-PCR and iRepertoire HTBI primers produced the TCR beta libraries. Via MiXCR, TCRdb re-called the multiplex PCR reads, giving one row per CDR3 protein. The repertoire holds approximately 300,000 distinct CDR3 sequences, with 18% as singletons. The time point denotes: newly diagnosed GD, antithyroid drugs for less than 3 months. Isolated PBMC RNA provided the starting material for the TCR library. The specimen comprised peripheral blood mononuclear cells (PBMCs), sampled at new diagnosis, from a patient treated with antithyroid drugs. Receptors were obtained from a female donor with Graves disease.

About this clonotype: One base away lies a much larger clone, so this may be a sequencing read error. CDR3 DNA sequence: TGTGCCAGCAGACCGTCGGGGGGGAGCTACTACGAGCAGTACTTC. Encoded protein: CASRPSGGSYYEQYF. V gene TRBV7-2 combines with J gene TRBJ2-7, with TRBD2 matching over 8 bases. The CDR3 is 15 residues long. V dropped 6 bases and J dropped 3; count of bases not matched to a gene: 10. Per germline, CDR1 SGHTA and CDR2 FQGNSA.

This clonotype was observed many times. This chain uses TRBV28 with TRBJ2-6, with D possibly TRBD2 on 6 matching bases. This CDR3 has 22 residues. Germline CDR1 is MDHEN and CDR2 is SYDVKM. Trimming stripped 5 bases from V and 0 bases from J, with 29 bases between. CDR3 in amino acids: CASSPNVAGIGGISSGANVLTF. CDR3 nucleotides: TGTGCCAGCAGTCCCAACGTTGCGGGAATCGGGGGAATTAGCTCTGGGGCCAACGTCCTGACTTTC.

This chain links TRBV30 with TRBJ2-5, with D perhaps TRBD2 (6 bases). CDR1 GTSNPN and CDR2 SVGIG come from the germline V gene (reference sequence). Trimming removed 3 bases from V and 0 bases from J, with 14 bases in between. There are 15 residues in the CDR3. The CDR3 protein is CAWRRGMRNQETQYF. The DNA for the CDR3 is TGTGCCTGGAGACGGGGGATGCGGAACCAAGAGACCCAGTACTTC.

This clonotype was counted at least ten times. The chain employs TRBV6-5 and TRBJ2-5; TRBD2 is a possible D gene (6 bases). The CDR3 is made up of 16 amino acids. Trimming pared 0 bases from V and 4 bases from J, leaving 15 bases between. The germline CDR1 and CDR2 sequences are MNHEY and SVGAGI. CDR3 in DNA: TGTGCCAGCAGTTACTCAGCCAGCGGGTGGCGAGAGACCCAGTACTTC. This encodes CASSYSASGWRETQYF.

This clonotype was seen repeatedly, ten times or more. The chain couples TRBV4-1 to TRBJ1-5; 8 nucleotides line up with TRBD1. This CDR3 spans 16 amino acids. V lost 4 bases to trimming and J lost 5 bases; unmatched junction nucleotides: 10. Germline V CDR1 and CDR2: MGHRA, YSYEKL. The CDR3 DNA follows: TGCGCCAGCAGCCCGCTTCCCTCAGGGGGCTATCAGCCCCAGCATTTT. It encodes CASSPLPSGGYQPQHF.

In its sample, this clonotype was seen a few times. CDR3 region: CSVDKVQETQYF. CDR3 bases: TGCAGCGTTGATAAGGTACAAGAGACCCAGTACTTC. V gene TRBV29-1 combines with J gene TRBJ2-5, with D uncertain. The CDR3 totals 12 residues. Germline CDR1 reads SQVTM; CDR2 reads ANQGSEA. Between the trimmed V and J ends, which lost 3 bases and 2 bases, there was a span of 7 bases.

This clonotype showed up just a few times. The chain is built from TRBV19 and TRBJ2-1; 14 positions match TRBD2. V shed 4 bases, J shed 7 bases, and the junction held 6 bases outside the gene matches. The CDR3 loop spans 16 amino acids. Germline V gene data show CDR1 as LNHDA and CDR2 as SQIVND (reference sequence). DNA for the CDR3: TGTGCCAGTAGTAGAAGAGGGACTAGCGGGAGTAATGAGCAGTTCTTC. It encodes CASSRRGTSGSNEQFF.

This clonotype was detected ten times or more. The chain carries TRBV20-1 and TRBJ2-3, with 9 bases aligning to TRBD1. The V segment lost 4 bases and the J segment 0 bases; nucleotides outside the gene matches: 5. CDR3 length: 15 amino acids. Germline lookup yields CDR1 DFQATT and CDR2 SNEGSKA (reference sequence). The CDR3 DNA reads TGCAGTGCTATCTCCGGGACAGGGAGCACAGATACGCAGTATTTT. This translates into CSAISGTGSTDTQYF.

This clonotype was seen at least ten times. The chain recombines TRBV15 with TRBJ2-3; D perhaps matches TRBD1 (6 bases). CDR3 length: 15 amino acids. CDR1 is LNHNV and CDR2 is YYDKDF in the germline V gene (reference sequence). V shed 4 bases and J shed 1 base, with 12 bases lying between them. The chain's CDR3 is CATSIQGHRTDTQYF. The CDR3 nucleotides are TGTGCCACCAGCATTCAGGGACATCGCACAGATACGCAGTATTTT.

The sample holds many counts of this clonotype. V usage is TRBV5-1 and J usage is TRBJ2-3; D is unclear. Germline V gene sequence: CDR1 SGHRS, CDR2 YFSETQ. The CDR3 covers 12 residues. Trimming removed 3 bases from V and 2 bases from J, with 4 bases in between. CDR3 bases: TGCGCCAGCAGCTACCCCACAGATACGCAGTATTTT. Its protein is CASSYPTDTQYF. Using reference TRBV5-1 and TRBJ2-3 for the parts outside the CDR3, the full variable domain is KAGVTQTPRYLIKTRGQQVTLSCSPISGHRSVSWYQQTPGQGLQFLFEYFSETQRNKGNFPGRFSGRQFSNSRSEMNVSTLELGDSALYLCASSYPTDTQYFGPGTRLTVL.

V is TRBV6-2 or TRBV6-3 and J is TRBJ1-2, with 8 bases identical to TRBD1. This CDR3 is 12 amino acids long. The V gene end was trimmed by 8 bases and the J gene end by 5 bases; junction bases not matched to a gene: 4. Germline values: CDR1 MNHEY, CDR2 SVGEGT. The chain's CDR3 is CASQGAGYGYTF. In DNA, the CDR3 is TGTGCCAGCCAGGGGGCTGGGTATGGCTACACCTTC.

The chain carries TRBV11-1 and TRBJ2-7, with 8 bases fitting TRBD2. The CDR3 is 15 amino acids. V shed 5 bases and J 1 base; nucleotides not matched to a gene: 7. CDR1 is SGHAT, CDR2 FQDESV, per germline (reference sequence). The CDR3 nucleotides read TGTGCCAGCAGCCAACGACTAGCGAGTTCCTACGAGCAGTACTTC. This sequence encodes CASSQRLASSYEQYF.

This clonotype is medium-sized. V and J are TRBV12-3 or TRBV12-4 and TRBJ2-2, with TRBD2 as a possible D gene (6 bases). V was clipped by 6 bases and J by 3 bases, with 14 bases between them. The CDR3 contains 15 residues. The CDR3 here is CASSSAGLHTGELFF. The CDR3, as DNA: TGTGCCAGCAGCTCCGCGGGACTCCACACCGGGGAGCTGTTTTTT.

This clonotype was picked up many times. J is TRBJ2-5 and V is TRBV19; D possibly corresponds to TRBD2 (5 bases). V lost 5 bases to trimming and J lost 7 bases, with 20 bases between them. This CDR3 comprises 15 residues. Per the germline V gene, CDR1 is LNHDA and CDR2 is SQIVND (reference sequence). CDR3 sequence: CASSESFGARGTQYF. The CDR3, as DNA: TGTGCCAGTAGTGAATCGTTCGGAGCCCGGGGGACCCAGTACTTC.

The table lists this clonotype with many counts. The V call is TRBV12-3 or TRBV12-4, the J call TRBJ2-2, with D unclear. Trimming stripped 5 bases from V and 5 bases from J, with 9 bases between. CDR3 length equals 13 residues. The CDR3 DNA follows: TGTGCCAGCAGTCGTGGGGTGACCGGGGAGCTGTTTTTT. Protein sequence: CASSRGVTGELFF.

This clonotype was seen many times. This sequence joins TRBV5-1 and TRBJ2-1; 12 bases align to TRBD2. V dropped 2 bases and J dropped 7; count of bases not matched to a gene: 4. The length of the CDR3 is 15 residues. Germline V lookup: CDR1 SGHRS, CDR2 YFSETQ. CDR3 region: CASSFRTSGNNEQFF. DNA of the CDR3: TGCGCCAGCAGCTTTAGGACTAGCGGGAATAATGAGCAGTTCTTC. Filled out from reference TRBV5-1 and TRBJ2-1, the complete variable domain reads KAGVTQTPRYLIKTRGQQVTLSCSPISGHRSVSWYQQTPGQGLQFLFEYFSETQRNKGNFPGRFSGRQFSNSRSEMNVSTLELGDSALYLCASSFRTSGNNEQFFGPGTRLTVL.

The J gene is TRBJ1-5, the V gene TRBV30, with 8 bases matching TRBD1. V was pared by 2 bases and J by 2 bases, with 11 bases of the junction left unmatched. The CDR3 spans 17 residues. The germline V gene encodes CDR1 GTSNPN and CDR2 SVGIG (reference sequence). Here the CDR3 DNA reads TGTGCCTGGAGTCAGGGGGCGCGAAGGTTGGGCAATCAGCCCCAGCATTTT. It is translated as CAWSQGARRLGNQPQHF.

This clonotype occurred many times. This sequence joins TRBV19 and TRBJ2-3; D is undetermined. The germline V gene encodes CDR1 LNHDA and CDR2 SQIVND (reference sequence). There are 15 residues in the CDR3. With 1 base removed from V and 0 bases from J, the gap between germline ends came to 8 bases. CDR3 nucleotides: TGTGCCAGTAGTATAGGGGCGGTGAGCACAGATACGCAGTATTTT. Translating gives CASSIGAVSTDTQYF.

This clonotype was observed a few times. The chain joins TRBV5-1 to TRBJ2-1; the match to TRBD2 covers 14 bases. The CDR3 runs 18 residues. V gave up 4 bases and J gave up 9 bases; unmatched junction bases: 15. Germline assignment: CDR1 SGHRS and CDR2 YFSETQ. The CDR3 nucleotides read TGCGCCAGCAGCCTAAGGGCCGGGACTAGCGGGAGTAGTAGTGAGCAGTTCTTC. Translating it yields CASSLRAGTSGSSSEQFF.

This clonotype was picked up many times. The chain carries TRBV14 and TRBJ2-1; D perhaps matches TRBD2 (6 bases). The CDR3 loop spans 16 amino acids. V shed 4 bases and J shed 3 bases, with 16 bases lying between them. Germline V gene lookup returns CDR1 SGHDN and CDR2 FVKESK. The CDR3 DNA is TGTGCCAGCAGCCTAAGTCAGGGACTTCACTACAATGAGCAGTTCTTC. Protein sequence: CASSLSQGLHYNEQFF. The complete variable domain, with remaining parts taken from reference TRBV14 and TRBJ2-1, reads EAGVTQFPSHSVIEKGQTVTLRCDPISGHDNLYWYRRVMGKEIKFLLHFVKESKQDESGMPNNRFLAERTGGTYSTLKVQPAELEDSGVYFCASSLSQGLHYNEQFFGPGTRLTVL.